Below are 9 T cell receptor beta chains sequenced from a single sample in a study of beta chain features in type 1 diabetes. Expressed TCRB transcripts were sequenced because the entire RNA isolate underwent reverse transcription. Generated by immunoSEQ multiplex PCR, the TCRdb table keeps only in-frame clones and is missing some. This repertoire shows about 900,000 clones, 17% found once; its top ten account for 0.02% to 0.025%. The sample comprised naive CD4+ T cells from blood. The origin of the receptors is a woman between 18 and 29 years old in good health.

In this sample, this clone turned up a few times. The chain uses TRBV10-3 and TRBJ2-2, with a weak D call TRBD2 (5 bases). In germline, CDR1 is ENHRY, CDR2 SYGVKD. Trimming cost V 11 bases and J 2 bases, with 12 bases left between them. The CDR3 spans 13 residues. This chain's CDR3 is CASMEDNTGELFF. CDR3 nucleotides: TGTGCCTCAATGGAGGATAACACCGGGGAGCTGTTTTTT.

V usage is TRBV11-2 and J usage is TRBJ2-1; D gene ambiguous. The ends were cut back, 4 bases at V and 12 bases at J, with 25 bases in the middle. Germline CDR1 and CDR2: SGHAT and FQNNGV. This CDR3 comprises 16 residues. CDR3 protein: CASSSLVGVFPKGQFF. The CDR3 region has the DNA TGTGCCAGCAGCTCCCTCGTGGGTGTTTTCCCGAAGGGGCAGTTCTTC.

This clone has more than one count but fewer than ten. J is TRBJ1-2 and V is TRBV4-3; D call uncertain. Trimming stripped 1 base from V and 0 bases from J, with 3 bases between. The CDR3 loop spans 13 amino acids. Germline CDR1 is LGHNA and CDR2 is YSLEER. CDR3 coding DNA: TGCGCCAGCAGCCAAGTGGCTAACTATGGCTACACCTTC. Translating it yields CASSQVANYGYTF.

CDR3 nucleotide sequence: TGTGCCAGCAGTCGGACAGGGGGGAACACTGAAGCTTTCTTT. Residues: CASSRTGGNTEAFF. J is TRBJ1-1 and V is TRBV6-5; TRBD1 matches 10 bases. The CDR3 has 14 residues. V shed 5 bases and J 1 base; nucleotides not matched to a gene: 1. Germline lookup yields CDR1 MNHEY and CDR2 SVGAGI.

This clone appeared a few times. This chain joins TRBV6-6 and TRBJ2-1; no clear D. The CDR3 totals 15 residues. The V gene lost 2 bases and the J gene lost 0 bases, with 8 bases spanning the gap. Germline-derived CDR1 and CDR2 are MNHNY and SVGAGI (reference sequence). CDR3 residues: CASSYQPSSYNEQFF. DNA of the CDR3: TGTGCCAGCAGTTACCAGCCCAGCTCCTACAATGAGCAGTTCTTC.

The chain links TRBV5-4 to TRBJ2-1, with 10 bases aligning to TRBD1. CDR1 and CDR2 (germline): SGHNT, YYREEE (reference sequence). The ends lost 6 bases at V and 2 bases at J; junction bases unmatched: 5. The CDR3 sequence is 15 residues long. Here the CDR3 DNA reads TGTGCCAGCACCTCCGGGACAGGGGCCTACAATGAGCAGTTCTTC. Amino acid sequence: CASTSGTGAYNEQFF.

This sequence joins TRBV6-4 and TRBJ2-5; D perhaps matches TRBD2 (6 bases). The germline V gene encodes CDR1 MRHNA and CDR2 SNTAGT. Trimming left V 7 bases short and J 10 bases short, with 22 bases between. This CDR3 has 14 residues. CDR3 loop: CASTRPGLGYSQYF. CDR3 DNA sequence: TGTGCCAGCACCCGACCGGGACTGGGGTATAGCCAGTACTTC.

This clone has only a few counts. The V call is TRBV28, the J call TRBJ2-1, with TRBD1 matching 9 bases. The CDR3 is 18 residues long. Unmatched junction bases numbered 16, after V lost 5 bases and J lost 5 bases. CDR1 is MDHEN, CDR2 SYDVKM, per germline. CDR3 amino acids: CASSHPGQGFKGHNEQFF. CDR3 DNA sequence: TGTGCCAGCAGTCATCCGGGACAGGGTTTCAAAGGTCACAATGAGCAGTTCTTC.

This clone was found a few times. The limits of the CDR3 on the DNA are not certain, so only TCRdb's listed CDR3 is given. The chain links TRBV6-5 to TRBJ2-3; the table's D gene call, TRBD2, was not cross checked with the DNA. The CDR3 extends over 12 residues, inclusive of both ends. The germline CDR1 and CDR2 sequences are MNHEY and SVGAGI. CDR3: CASSTSGGTQYF.